This TCR beta chain was obtained from a study of T cell clonality in common variable immunodeficiency (dated by TCRdb to the mid-2010s). Results the study describes overall, beyond this receptor: Healthy controls shared more TCRbeta clones with each other than CVID subjects shared among themselves (p < 0.0001). CVID TCRbeta sequences were reported to have fewer deletions and N-nucleotide insertions and to lack highly modified clones with 13 or more V deletions. TCRbeta clonality was higher in CVID subjects than in healthy controls (t-test p = 0.018), and the increase was most characteristic of about a third of subjects. According to the authors, figuring out what caused the increased clonality in CVID would require sequencing the repertoires of T cell subpopulations. Although equal DNA input was used, an average of roughly 80,000 unique sequences per sample was obtained for controls, compared with about 29,000 for CVID samples. Correlations of repertoire features with clinical complications were constrained by heterogeneity among patients within the CVID cohort.

From a lookup of the germline V gene, CDR1 and CDR2 are SGHDT and YYEEEE. For this chain, trimming is 0 bases at the V end and 4 bases at the J end, and the number of junction bases without a gene match is 0. The CDR3 contains 14 residues, cysteine and phenylalanine counted. The DNA shown is the part of the CDR3 that was read: 33 bases, in frame from base 1. This clone has ten or more counts. Its antigen specificity is not known. Read sequence stops 3 residues before the CDR3 end, and the germline J gene provides the missing end. Predominantly Caucasian heritage was noted among both the CVID patients and the healthy controls. Heparinized peripheral whole blood samples of roughly 5 to 9 ml were obtained from each donor. Genomic DNA from adults with common variable immune deficiency (CVID) and from healthy adult controls was the source for sequencing TCRbeta CDR3 repertoires. The control group was made up of some 22 healthy adult volunteers (approximately 10 male and 12 female) whose ages ranged from about 20 to 66 years, with a mean age of 34. Diluted blood was density-centrifuged over Hypaque 1077 or Ficoll-Paque to isolate peripheral blood mononuclear cells. Genomic DNA was obtained from unsorted mononuclear cells using either Qiagen column purification or a centrifugation-based method.

CVID samples and control samples contributed equivalent amounts of genomic DNA as sequencing input. For every sample, a 60 bp segment covering the rearranged TCRbeta CDR3 region was amplified and then sequenced. The immunoSEQ assay, a bias-corrected multiplex PCR with high-throughput sequencing, was employed for TCRbeta amplification. The paper's processing steps were these. Every unique nucleotide sequence counted as a clone and was annotated with V, D and J genes, copy number and frequency. Sequences were labeled productive if in frame, and non-productive if out of frame or containing stop codons. As previously described, clonality was calculated on the basis of Shannon's entropy. Mean CDR3 Kyte-Doolittle hydropathy was derived from the predicted amino acid sequences of productive clones. Scaled V gene usage was hierarchically clustered using Manhattan distance and complete linkage with the R hclust function. Sharing of clones by CDR3 amino acid sequence was evaluated by resampling 12 repertoires per group over 100 rounds. Repertoires were searched for 60 to 80 published EBV-specific and some 240 published CMV-specific TCRbeta sequences. After two CVID samples that produced fewer than 10,000 sequences were dropped from the analysis, 42 CVID repertoires remained. The clones in this table, taken by TCRdb from immuneACCESS, are in-frame only. Not every clone is retained; where verified, under half of the shortfall comes from an unresolved V gene, and the cause of the rest is unknown. V and J calls and clone size follow that table, whereas D and trimming were derived from the DNA. The table notes about 35,000 clones here, none of them singletons. Over 8% of the sample rests with the top ten.

Sequenced: peripheral blood mononuclear cells. The V and J genes are TRBV5-6 and TRBJ2-3, with TRBD1 identical over 9 junction bases. The clonotype comes from a person aged 18 to 69 in good health. Partial CDR3 DNA: TGTGCCAGCAGCTTGGGACAGGGGGCAGATACG. Its coded protein is CASSLGQGADT. The complete CDR3 protein is CASSLGQGADTQYF. Where the CDR3 stops, the reference TRBV5-6 and TRBJ2-3 genes take over; the full variable domain is DAGVTQSPTHLIKTRGQQVTLRCSPKSGHDTVSWYQQALGQGPQFIFQYYEEEERQRGNFPDRFSGHQFPNYSSELNVNALLLGDSALYLCASSLGQGADTQYFGPGTRLTVL.